These 20 T cell receptor beta chains were sequenced from one sample in a study of cytomegalovirus exposure and HLA in healthy donors. PCR primers comprised 60 Vbeta and 13 Jbeta primers. The method was immunoSEQ multiplex PCR; TCRdb's version includes in-frame clones alone and lacks a portion of them. This table holds 85,000 to 130,000 clones, about 79% found once. Sequenced material: PBMCs. These receptors were collected from a woman younger than 35 in good health and CMV-seronegative.

This sequence joins TRBV7-9 and TRBJ2-7, with 8 bases identical to TRBD1. Looked up from germline, CDR1 is SEHNR and CDR2 is FQNEAQ (reference sequence). V shed 5 bases and J 6 bases; nucleotides not matched to a gene: 9. The CDR3 totals 14 residues. The CDR3 DNA is TGTGCCAGCAGCCGATCGGACAGGGTACTCGAGCAGTACTTC. This encodes CASSRSDRVLEQYF.

CDR3: CASSIVDTSQETQYF. In DNA form, the CDR3 reads TGTGCCAGCTCCATCGTGGACACCTCCCAAGAGACCCAGTACTTC. The chain is built from TRBV5-4 and TRBJ2-5, with D possibly TRBD1 on 5 matching bases. CDR3 length equals 15 residues. From germline, CDR1 is SGHNT and CDR2 YYREEE (reference sequence). Trimming shortened V by 7 bases and J by 1 base, and 17 bases separated the two germline ends.

The chain employs TRBV5-1 and TRBJ1-4, with a tentative D call TRBD1 (5 bases). V dropped 4 bases and J dropped 0 bases, with 13 bases sitting between them. This CDR3 contains 16 residues. In germline, CDR1 is SGHRS, CDR2 YFSETQ. The CDR3 nucleotides are TGCGCCAGCAGCGTAGGGGATCCTGCAACTAATGAAAAACTGTTTTTT. This encodes CASSVGDPATNEKLFF.

The chain links TRBV7-9 to TRBJ2-7, with D hard to call. The CDR3 spans 15 residues. V lost 1 base, J lost 2 bases, and 12 bases lay in between. Germline assignment: CDR1 SEHNR and CDR2 FQNEAQ (reference sequence). CDR3 nucleotides: TGTGCCAGCAGCTTAGGGCAGGAAATAACCTACGAGCAGTACTTC. This sequence encodes CASSLGQEITYEQYF.

The chain uses TRBV19 and TRBJ1-5; D is uncertain. The CDR3 extends over 12 amino acids. V lost 6 bases and J lost 1, with 4 bases in between. Germline-derived CDR1 and CDR2 are LNHDA and SQIVND (reference sequence). The CDR3 spells CASRTSNQPQHF. The DNA of the CDR3 is TGTGCCAGTAGAACAAGCAATCAGCCCCAGCATTTT. Drawing the rest from reference TRBV19 and TRBJ1-5, the complete variable domain is DGGITQSPKYLFRKEGQNVTLSCEQNLNHDAMYWYRQDPGQGLRLIYYSQIVNDFQKGDIAEGYSVSREKKESFPLTVTSAQKNPTAFYLCASRTSNQPQHFGDGTRLSIL.

This chain connects TRBV7-9 to TRBJ2-5; D perhaps matches TRBD1 (6 bases). The DNA matches TRBJ2-7 better at its end, which makes the J call doubtful. There are 17 residues in the CDR3. From germline, CDR1 is SEHNR and CDR2 FQNEAQ (reference sequence). The CDR3 DNA follows: TGTGCCAGCAGCCCAACTGAGGGGACACAGAGCTCCTACGAGCAGTACTTC. This sequence encodes CASSPTEGTQSSYEQYF.

The rearrangement joins TRBV2 to TRBJ2-3; 15 nucleotides match TRBD2. This CDR3 has 15 amino acids. J lost 8 bases, V lost 4 bases, and 4 bases had no gene match. Germline V gene data show CDR1 as SNHLY and CDR2 as FYNNEI. CDR3 residues: CASSGTSGREATQYF. DNA for the CDR3: TGTGCCAGCAGTGGGACTAGCGGGAGGGAAGCTACGCAGTATTTT.

With respect to this clone: One junction end does not reproduce the germline sequence, and a read error may be involved. Other DNA sequences in the sample encode the same CDR3. The chain is built from TRBV14 and TRBJ2-2, with D tentatively TRBD2 (5 bases). CDR1 is SGHDN, CDR2 FVKESK, per germline. This CDR3 is 15 amino acids long. CDR3 protein: CASSPPGTNTGELFF. The CDR3 bases are TGCGCCAGCAGCCCGCCCGGGACGAACACCGGGGAGCTGTTTTTT.

The chain couples TRBV30 to TRBJ2-5, with 8 bases aligning to TRBD2. Losses at the gene ends were 3 bases for V and 5 bases for J; bases not matched to a gene: 8. Germline loops: CDR1 GTSNPN, CDR2 SVGIG (reference sequence). The CDR3 extends over 14 amino acids. As DNA, the CDR3 is TGTGCCTGGAGACCCATTAGCGGGGTCGAGACCCAGTACTTC. It encodes CAWRPISGVETQYF.

This chain connects TRBV5-1 to TRBJ1-1; a possible D gene is TRBD1 (5 bases). The CDR3 totals 13 residues. The germline V gene has CDR1 SGHRS and CDR2 YFSETQ. Trimming took off 6 bases at V and 7 bases at J, with 16 bases between the two ends. DNA of the CDR3: TGCGCCAGCACCGCGGGACCGGGACTTGAAGCTTTCTTT. Protein: CASTAGPGLEAFF.

The chain combines TRBV10-3 with TRBJ1-2, with D unresolved. From germline, CDR1 is ENHRY and CDR2 SYGVKD. The CDR3 has 14 residues. Trimming left V 7 bases short and J 0 bases short, with 12 bases between. The CDR3 region has the DNA TGTGCCATCACTGCGGCAGAAACTAACTATGGCTACACCTTC. Translation: CAITAAETNYGYTF.

This clone was counted a single time. J is TRBJ1-2 and V is TRBV30; a possible D gene is TRBD1 (5 bases). Germline loops: CDR1 GTSNPN, CDR2 SVGIG (reference sequence). The CDR3 runs to 15 residues. V was pared by 0 bases and J by 3 bases, with 14 bases between. The CDR3 is CAWSVNLGGDYGYTF. CDR3 bases: TGTGCCTGGAGTGTTAATTTGGGAGGGGACTATGGCTACACCTTC.

The sample holds a few counts of this clone. The chain joins TRBV10-3 to TRBJ1-1, with TRBD1 as a possible D gene (6 bases). V dropped 0 bases and J dropped 2 bases, with 10 bases sitting between them. The germline V gene encodes CDR1 ENHRY and CDR2 SYGVKD. This CDR3 is 15 amino acids long. The CDR3 loop is CAISESDRPNTEAFF. The CDR3 DNA is TGTGCCATCAGTGAGTCGGACAGACCCAACACTGAAGCTTTCTTT.

In this sample, this clone turned up once. The chain is built from TRBV7-2 and TRBJ1-2; D might be TRBD1 (5 bases). V was trimmed by 0 bases and J by 7 bases, leaving 18 bases between them. The germline V gene encodes CDR1 SGHTA and CDR2 FQGNSA. The CDR3 totals 16 residues. Here the CDR3 reads CASSLAEPRGNGGYTF. For the CDR3, the DNA is TGTGCCAGCAGCTTAGCAGAACCCCGGGGGAACGGTGGCTACACCTTC.

This chain uses TRBV4-1 with TRBJ1-5; D ambiguous. Germline loops: CDR1 MGHRA, CDR2 YSYEKL. The CDR3 runs 14 residues. The V end was cut by 0 bases, the J end by 7 bases, with 10 bases between. The CDR3 here is CASSQDPGTQPQHF. The CDR3 DNA reads as TGCGCCAGCAGCCAAGATCCGGGTACCCAGCCCCAGCATTTT.

This clone was recorded once. The rearrangement links TRBV30 to TRBJ1-2; 10 nucleotides match TRBD1. CDR3 length: 14 amino acids. Trimming cost V 2 bases and J 8 bases; bases outside gene matches: 8. Germline values: CDR1 GTSNPN, CDR2 SVGIG (reference sequence). CDR3 coding DNA: TGTGCCTGGAGTTTCCGGGACAGGGGTCGCGGCTACACCTTC. It translates to CAWSFRDRGRGYTF.

The chain combines TRBV27 with TRBJ2-2, with 12 bases aligning to TRBD2. Trimming at V came to 5 bases and at J to 4 bases, leaving 11 bases not matched to a gene. This CDR3 contains 18 residues. Germline CDR1 MNHEY, CDR2 SMNVEV (reference sequence). This CDR3 is CASSLILAGGLSTGELFF. DNA for the CDR3: TGTGCCAGCAGTCTAATCCTAGCGGGGGGGCTCAGCACCGGGGAGCTGTTTTTT.

The chain recombines TRBV19 with TRBJ1-3; no clear D gene. CDR3 length: 16 amino acids. The V gene's germline CDR1 is LNHDA and CDR2 SQIVND (reference sequence). The V gene lost 3 bases and the J gene lost 4 bases, with 16 bases spanning the gap. CDR3 DNA: TGTGCCAGTAGTATTTCGGGAACGGCGCTCGGAAACACCATATATTTT. Translation: CASSISGTALGNTIYF.

This chain uses TRBV7-3 with TRBJ2-5; TRBD2 agrees at 11 bases. The CDR3 contains 15 residues. The ends lost 1 base at V and 3 bases at J; junction bases unmatched: 1. From germline, CDR1 is SGHTA and CDR2 FQGTGA. CDR3 in DNA: TGTGCCAGCAGCTTAAATAGCGGGGGGGAAGAGACCCAGTACTTC. Residues: CASSLNSGGEETQYF. Supplemented by reference TRBV7-3 and TRBJ2-5, the full variable domain reads GAGVSQTPSNKVTEKGKYVELRCDPISGHTALYWYRQSLGQGPEFLIYFQGTGAADDSGLPNDRFFAVRPEGSVSTLKIQRTERGDSAVYLCASSLNSGGEETQYFGPGTRLLVL.

The chain links TRBV28 to TRBJ2-7; 7 bases align to TRBD2. The CDR3 has 15 amino acids. The V and J ends lost 1 base and 4 bases, in that order; junction bases with no gene match: 7. Germline assignment: CDR1 MDHEN and CDR2 SYDVKM. The CDR3 protein is CASSLSGGSGYEQYF. As DNA, the CDR3 is TGTGCCAGCAGTTTATCGGGCGGGAGTGGGTACGAGCAGTACTTC.